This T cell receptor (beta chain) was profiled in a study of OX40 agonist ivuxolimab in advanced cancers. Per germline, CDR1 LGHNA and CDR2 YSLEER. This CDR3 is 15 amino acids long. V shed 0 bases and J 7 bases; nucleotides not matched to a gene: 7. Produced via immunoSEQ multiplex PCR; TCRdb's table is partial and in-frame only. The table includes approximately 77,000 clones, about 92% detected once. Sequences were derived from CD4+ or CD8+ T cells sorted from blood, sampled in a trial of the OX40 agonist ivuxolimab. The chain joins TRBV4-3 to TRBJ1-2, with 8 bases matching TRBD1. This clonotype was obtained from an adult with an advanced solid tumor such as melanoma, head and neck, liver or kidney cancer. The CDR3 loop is CASSQDPGGMTGYTF. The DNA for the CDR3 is TGCGCCAGCAGCCAAGATCCAGGGGGCATGACTGGCTACACCTTC.